Each of the 8 T cell receptor beta chains below was sequenced from the same sample in a study of blood T cell repertoires in COVID-19. Using immunoSEQ multiplex PCR, the repertoire was profiled, and TCRdb retains in-frame clones only, with some absent. The table lists 650,000 to 800,000 clones, about nine tenths of them singletons. Sequenced material: peripheral blood. Receptors were obtained from a woman aged 18-35 years with acute or convalescent COVID-19.

The V call is TRBV2, the J call TRBJ2-3, with TRBD2 identical over 16 bases. This CDR3 is built from 18 residues. The V gene end was trimmed by 5 bases and the J gene end by 4 bases; junction bases not matched to a gene: 9. Germline loops: CDR1 SNHLY, CDR2 FYNNEI. This chain's CDR3 is CASSYPGLAGGPPDTQYF. For the CDR3, the DNA is TGTGCCAGCAGTTACCCGGGACTAGCGGGGGGGCCGCCAGATACGCAGTATTTT.

The chain employs TRBV6-5 and TRBJ1-1; TRBD1 matches at 8 bases. The length of the CDR3 is 14 residues. V was pared by 4 bases and J by 11 bases, with 12 bases of the junction left unmatched. CDR1 is MNHEY and CDR2 is SVGAGI in the germline V gene. CDR3 DNA: TGTGCCAGCAGTTGGGATCTCAGGGGGCGAGGGGCTTTCTTT. Translated: CASSWDLRGRGAFF.

This sequence joins TRBV5-6 and TRBJ1-2; TRBD1 aligns across 11 bases. The CDR3 is 16 amino acids. Unmatched junction bases numbered 10, after V lost 1 base and J lost 8 bases. Germline values: CDR1 SGHDT, CDR2 YYEEEE. The CDR3: CASSLPGTGGYRGYTF. Written as DNA, the CDR3 is TGTGCCAGCAGCTTGCCCGGGACAGGGGGTTATCGAGGCTACACCTTC.

The chain combines TRBV28 with TRBJ1-2, with unresolved D. Trimming took off 6 bases at V and 7 bases at J, with 9 bases between the two ends. The CDR3 length is 11 residues. Looked up from germline, CDR1 is MDHEN and CDR2 is SYDVKM. The CDR3 is CASRVPGGYTF. The CDR3, as DNA: TGTGCCAGCAGGGTCCCAGGTGGCTACACCTTC.

The chain combines TRBV6-4 with TRBJ2-6, with D unresolved. V was trimmed by 6 bases and J by 0 bases, leaving 9 bases between them. Germline lookup yields CDR1 MRHNA and CDR2 SNTAGT. This CDR3 contains 15 residues. The CDR3 sequence: CASSESSSGANVLTF. The CDR3 nucleotides are TGTGCCAGCAGCGAATCTAGCTCTGGGGCCAACGTCCTGACTTTC.

The chain has TRBV5-1 and TRBJ1-5; D is unclear. Germline assignment: CDR1 SGHRS and CDR2 YFSETQ. V was trimmed by 3 bases and J by 2 bases, leaving 15 bases between them. The CDR3 runs 16 residues. CDR3 coding DNA: TGCGCCAGCAGCTCCGACGGGAACGAGGGCAATCAGCCCCAGCATTTT. It yields the protein CASSSDGNEGNQPQHF.

This chain uses TRBV5-5 with TRBJ2-7, with D possibly matching TRBD2 (5 bases). The length of the CDR3 is 12 residues. Germline-derived CDR1 and CDR2 are SGHKS and YYEKEE (reference sequence). The germline V and J ends were trimmed by 4 bases and 7 bases, with 12 bases remaining between them. CDR3 nucleotide sequence: TGTGCCAGCAGCCCCCCGGACTGGGAGCAGTACTTC. It yields the protein CASSPPDWEQYF.

This clone appeared a single time. The CDR3 region is CASSQASGALNTEAFF. Here the CDR3 DNA reads TGCGCCAGCAGCCAAGCGTCAGGGGCCTTGAACACTGAAGCTTTCTTT. The J gene is TRBJ1-1, the V gene TRBV4-1, with D possibly being TRBD1 (6 bases). The V gene lost 1 base and the J gene lost 0 bases, with 12 bases spanning the gap. Germline values: CDR1 MGHRA, CDR2 YSYEKL. The CDR3 totals 16 residues.